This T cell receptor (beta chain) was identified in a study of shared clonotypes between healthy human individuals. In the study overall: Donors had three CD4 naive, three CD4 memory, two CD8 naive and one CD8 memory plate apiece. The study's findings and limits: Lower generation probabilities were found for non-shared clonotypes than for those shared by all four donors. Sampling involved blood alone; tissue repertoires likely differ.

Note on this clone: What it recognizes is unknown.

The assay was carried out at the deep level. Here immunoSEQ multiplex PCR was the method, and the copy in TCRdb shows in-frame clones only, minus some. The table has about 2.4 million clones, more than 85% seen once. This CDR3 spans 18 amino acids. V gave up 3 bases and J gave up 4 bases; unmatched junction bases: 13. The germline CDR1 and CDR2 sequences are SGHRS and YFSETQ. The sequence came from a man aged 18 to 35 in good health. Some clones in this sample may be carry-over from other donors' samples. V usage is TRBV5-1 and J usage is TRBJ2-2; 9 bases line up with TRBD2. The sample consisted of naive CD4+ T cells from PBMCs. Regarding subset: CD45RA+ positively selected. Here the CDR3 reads CASSSQPPTSGITGELFF. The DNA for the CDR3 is TGCGCCAGCAGCTCCCAGCCCCCGACTAGCGGAATCACCGGGGAGCTGTTTTTT.